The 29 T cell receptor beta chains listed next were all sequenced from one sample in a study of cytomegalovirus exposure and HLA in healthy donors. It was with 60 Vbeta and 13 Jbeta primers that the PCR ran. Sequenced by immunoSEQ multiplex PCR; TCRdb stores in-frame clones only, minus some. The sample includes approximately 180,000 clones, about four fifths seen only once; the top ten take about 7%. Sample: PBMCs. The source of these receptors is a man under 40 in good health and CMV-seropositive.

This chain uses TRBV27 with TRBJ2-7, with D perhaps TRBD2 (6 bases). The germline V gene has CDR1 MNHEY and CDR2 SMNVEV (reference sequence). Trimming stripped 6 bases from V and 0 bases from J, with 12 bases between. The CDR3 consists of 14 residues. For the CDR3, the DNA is TGTGCCAGCAGGGCCCTGGGGGGCTCCTACGAGCAGTACTTC. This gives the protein CASRALGGSYEQYF.

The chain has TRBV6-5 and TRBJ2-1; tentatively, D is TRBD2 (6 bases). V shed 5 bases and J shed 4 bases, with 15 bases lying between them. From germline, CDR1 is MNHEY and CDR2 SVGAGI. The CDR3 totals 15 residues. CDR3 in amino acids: CASSALPGEYNEQFF. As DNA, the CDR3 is TGTGCCAGCAGTGCCTTACCGGGGGAATACAATGAGCAGTTCTTC.

The CDR3 coding sequence is TGTGCCAGCAGCCCCAGACAGGGGCAAGGTGGCTACACCTTC. This gives the protein CASSPRQGQGGYTF. This sequence joins TRBV7-2 and TRBJ1-2; 8 positions agree with TRBD1. This CDR3 contains 14 residues. V was pared by 5 bases and J by 7 bases, with 9 bases of the junction left unmatched. Germline V gene lookup returns CDR1 SGHTA and CDR2 FQGNSA.

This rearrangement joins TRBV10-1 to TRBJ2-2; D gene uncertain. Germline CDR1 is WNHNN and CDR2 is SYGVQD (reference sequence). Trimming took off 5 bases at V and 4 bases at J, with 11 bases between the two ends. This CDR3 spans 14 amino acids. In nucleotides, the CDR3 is TGCGCCAGCAGTCCTACGACTCTCACCGGGGAGCTGTTTTTT. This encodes CASSPTTLTGELFF.

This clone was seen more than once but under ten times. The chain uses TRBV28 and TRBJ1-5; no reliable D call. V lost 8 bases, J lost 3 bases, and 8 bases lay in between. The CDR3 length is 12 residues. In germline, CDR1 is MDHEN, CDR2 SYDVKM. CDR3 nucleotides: TGTGCCAGCCGAGAGGTCAATCAGCCCCAGCATTTT. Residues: CASREVNQPQHF.

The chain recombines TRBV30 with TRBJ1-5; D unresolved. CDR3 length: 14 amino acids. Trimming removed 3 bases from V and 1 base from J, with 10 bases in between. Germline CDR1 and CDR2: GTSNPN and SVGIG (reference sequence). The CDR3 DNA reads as TGTGCCTGGAGCCCGGGAGGGAGCAATCAGCCCCAGCATTTT. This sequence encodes CAWSPGGSNQPQHF.

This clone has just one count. CDR3: CASSVPTSNYQFF. The DNA for the CDR3 is TGTGCCAGCAGCGTACCGACAAGTAATTATCAGTTCTTC. The chain links TRBV9 to TRBJ2-1; no clear D gene. Germline lookup yields CDR1 SGDLS and CDR2 YYNGEE. This CDR3 has 13 residues. V gave up 1 base and J gave up 13 bases, with 15 bases separating them.

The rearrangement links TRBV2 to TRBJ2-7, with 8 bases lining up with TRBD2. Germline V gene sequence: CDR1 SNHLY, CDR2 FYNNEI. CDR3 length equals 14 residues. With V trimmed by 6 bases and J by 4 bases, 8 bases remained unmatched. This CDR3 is CASSWGLVAYEQYF. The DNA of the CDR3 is TGTGCCAGCAGCTGGGGACTAGTGGCGTACGAGCAGTACTTC.

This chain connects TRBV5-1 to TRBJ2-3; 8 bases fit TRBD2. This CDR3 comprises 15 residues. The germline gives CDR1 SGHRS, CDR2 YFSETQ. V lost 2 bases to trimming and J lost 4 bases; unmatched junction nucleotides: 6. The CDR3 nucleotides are TGCGCCAGCAGCTTAAACGGGAGGGTGGCAGATACGCAGTATTTT. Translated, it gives CASSLNGRVADTQYF.

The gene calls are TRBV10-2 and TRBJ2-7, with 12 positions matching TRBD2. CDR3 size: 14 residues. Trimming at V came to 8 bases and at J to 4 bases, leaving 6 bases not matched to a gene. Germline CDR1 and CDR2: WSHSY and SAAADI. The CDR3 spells CASGSSGGGYEQYF. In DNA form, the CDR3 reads TGCGCCAGCGGTTCTAGCGGGGGGGGATACGAGCAGTACTTC.

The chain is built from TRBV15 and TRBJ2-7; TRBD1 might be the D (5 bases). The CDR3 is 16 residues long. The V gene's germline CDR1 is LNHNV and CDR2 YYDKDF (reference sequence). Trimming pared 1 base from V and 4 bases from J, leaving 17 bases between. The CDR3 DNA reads TGTGCCACCAGCAGAGTCGTCCCAGGGATCAAATACGAGCAGTACTTC. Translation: CATSRVVPGIKYEQYF.

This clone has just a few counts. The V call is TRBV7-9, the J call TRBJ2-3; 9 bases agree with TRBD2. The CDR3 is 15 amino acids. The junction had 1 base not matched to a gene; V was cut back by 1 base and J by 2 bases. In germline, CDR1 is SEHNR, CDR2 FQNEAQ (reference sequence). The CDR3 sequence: CASSLGTSATDTQYF. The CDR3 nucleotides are TGTGCCAGCAGCTTAGGGACTAGCGCCACAGATACGCAGTATTTT.

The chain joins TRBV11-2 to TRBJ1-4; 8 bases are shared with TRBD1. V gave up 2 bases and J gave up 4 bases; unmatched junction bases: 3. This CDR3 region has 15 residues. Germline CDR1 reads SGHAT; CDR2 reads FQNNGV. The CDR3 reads CASSLTGGYNEKLFF. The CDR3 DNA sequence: TGTGCCAGCAGCTTAACAGGGGGATATAATGAAAAACTGTTTTTT. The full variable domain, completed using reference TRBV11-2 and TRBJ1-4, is EAGVAQSPRYKIIEKRQSVAFWCNPISGHATLYWYQQILGQGPKLLIQFQNNGVVDDSQLPKDRFSAERLKGVDSTLKIQPAKLEDSAVYLCASSLTGGYNEKLFFGSGTQLSVL.

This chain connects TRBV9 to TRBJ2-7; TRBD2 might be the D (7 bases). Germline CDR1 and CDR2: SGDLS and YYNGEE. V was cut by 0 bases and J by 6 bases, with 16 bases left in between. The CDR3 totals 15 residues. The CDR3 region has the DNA TGTGCCAGCAGCGTAGGGGGCGGGGGCGGTTCCGAGCAGTACTTC. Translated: CASSVGGGGGSEQYF.

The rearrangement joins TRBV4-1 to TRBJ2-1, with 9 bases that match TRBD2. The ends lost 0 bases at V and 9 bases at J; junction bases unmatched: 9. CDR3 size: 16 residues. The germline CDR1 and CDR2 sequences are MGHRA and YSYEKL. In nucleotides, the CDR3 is TGCGCCAGCAGCCAAGAAGGTAGCGGGGGCCCGGGTGAGCAGTTCTTC. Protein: CASSQEGSGGPGEQFF.

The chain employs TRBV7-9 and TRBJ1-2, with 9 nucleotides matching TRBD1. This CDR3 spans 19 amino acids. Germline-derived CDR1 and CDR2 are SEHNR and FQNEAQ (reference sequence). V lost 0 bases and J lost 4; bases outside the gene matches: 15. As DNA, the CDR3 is TGTGCCAGCAGCTTAGCGGTTGGACAGGGGAGAGGGTTGGTCTATGGCTACACCTTC. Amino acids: CASSLAVGQGRGLVYGYTF.

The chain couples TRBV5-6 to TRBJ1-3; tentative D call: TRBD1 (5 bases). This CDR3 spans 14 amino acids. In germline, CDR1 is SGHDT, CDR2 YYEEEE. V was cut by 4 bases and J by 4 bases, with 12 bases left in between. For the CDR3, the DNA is TGTGCCAGCAGCATCAGGGTACCAGGAAACACCATATATTTT. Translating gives CASSIRVPGNTIYF.

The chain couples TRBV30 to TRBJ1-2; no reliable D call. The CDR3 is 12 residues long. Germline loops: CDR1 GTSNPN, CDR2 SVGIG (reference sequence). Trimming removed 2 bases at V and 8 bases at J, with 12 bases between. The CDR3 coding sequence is TGTGCCTGGAGTCTGATACAAAAGGGCTACACCTTC. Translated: CAWSLIQKGYTF.

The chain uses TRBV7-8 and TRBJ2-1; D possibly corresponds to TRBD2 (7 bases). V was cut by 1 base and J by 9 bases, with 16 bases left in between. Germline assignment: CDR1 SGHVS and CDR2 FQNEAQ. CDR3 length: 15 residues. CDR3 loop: CASSLETDGGLEQFF. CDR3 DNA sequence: TGTGCCAGCAGCTTAGAGACGGACGGGGGGCTTGAGCAGTTCTTC.

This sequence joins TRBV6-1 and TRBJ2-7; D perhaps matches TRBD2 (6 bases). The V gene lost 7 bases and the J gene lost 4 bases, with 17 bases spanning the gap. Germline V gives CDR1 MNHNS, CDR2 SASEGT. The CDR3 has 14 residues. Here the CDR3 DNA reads TGTGCCAGCACCATTCTGGAGGGTCAATACGAGCAGTACTTC. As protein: CASTILEGQYEQYF.

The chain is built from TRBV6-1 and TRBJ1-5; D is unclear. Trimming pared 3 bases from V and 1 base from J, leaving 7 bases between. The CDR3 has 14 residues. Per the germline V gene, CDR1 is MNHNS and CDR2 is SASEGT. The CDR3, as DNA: TGTGCCAGCAGTGATGTTCAGAGCAATCAGCCCCAGCATTTT. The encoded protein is CASSDVQSNQPQHF.

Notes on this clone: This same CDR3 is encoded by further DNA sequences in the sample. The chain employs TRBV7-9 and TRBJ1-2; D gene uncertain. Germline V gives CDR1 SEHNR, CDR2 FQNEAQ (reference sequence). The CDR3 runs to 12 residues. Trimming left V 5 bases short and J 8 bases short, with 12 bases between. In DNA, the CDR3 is TGTGCCAGCAGCCCGGACCGGGGAGGCTACACCTTC. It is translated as CASSPDRGGYTF.

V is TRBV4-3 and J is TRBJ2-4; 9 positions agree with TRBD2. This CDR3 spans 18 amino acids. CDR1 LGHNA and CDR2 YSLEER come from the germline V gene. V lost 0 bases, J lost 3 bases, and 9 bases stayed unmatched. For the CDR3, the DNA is TGCGCCAGCAGCCAAGATTCGGTACAGCGGGGGGACAAAAACATTCAGTACTTC. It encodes CASSQDSVQRGDKNIQYF.

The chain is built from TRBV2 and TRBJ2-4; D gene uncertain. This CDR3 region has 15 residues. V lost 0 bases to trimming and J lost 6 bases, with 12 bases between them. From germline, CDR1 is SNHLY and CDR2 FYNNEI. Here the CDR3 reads CASSEALQSTNIQYF. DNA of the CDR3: TGTGCCAGCAGTGAAGCGCTTCAAAGCACAAACATTCAGTACTTC.

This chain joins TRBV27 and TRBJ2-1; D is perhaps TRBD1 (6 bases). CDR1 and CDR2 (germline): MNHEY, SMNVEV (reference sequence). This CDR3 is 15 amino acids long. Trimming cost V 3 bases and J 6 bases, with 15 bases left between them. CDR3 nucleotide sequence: TGTGCCAGCAGTTTCTTACAGGGTGGAAGCAATGAGCAGTTCTTC. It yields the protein CASSFLQGGSNEQFF.

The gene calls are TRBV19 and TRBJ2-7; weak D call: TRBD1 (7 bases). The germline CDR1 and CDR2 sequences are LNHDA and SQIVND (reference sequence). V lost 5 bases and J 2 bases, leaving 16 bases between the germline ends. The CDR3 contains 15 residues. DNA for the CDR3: TGTGCCAGTAGTCTGGCGGGACAGCTTGCCTACGAGCAGTACTTC. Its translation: CASSLAGQLAYEQYF.

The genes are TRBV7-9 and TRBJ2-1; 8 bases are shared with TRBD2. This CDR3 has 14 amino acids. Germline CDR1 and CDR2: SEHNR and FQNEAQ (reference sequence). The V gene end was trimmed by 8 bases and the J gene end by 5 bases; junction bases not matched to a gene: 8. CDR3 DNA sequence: TGTGCCAGCCCTCCCGGGACTAGTAACAATGAGCAGTTCTTC. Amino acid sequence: CASPPGTSNNEQFF.

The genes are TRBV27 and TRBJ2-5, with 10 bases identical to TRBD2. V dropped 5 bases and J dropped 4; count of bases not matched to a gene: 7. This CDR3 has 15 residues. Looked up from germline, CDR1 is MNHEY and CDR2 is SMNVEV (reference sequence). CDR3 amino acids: CASSPLAGAGETQYF. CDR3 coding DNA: TGTGCCAGCAGTCCTCTAGCGGGAGCGGGAGAGACCCAGTACTTC.

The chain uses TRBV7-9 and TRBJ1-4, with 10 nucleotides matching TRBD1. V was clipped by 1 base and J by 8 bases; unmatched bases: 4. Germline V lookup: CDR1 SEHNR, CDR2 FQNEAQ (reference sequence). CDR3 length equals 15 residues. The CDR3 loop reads CASSLVGTGEEKLFF. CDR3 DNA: TGTGCCAGCAGCTTAGTGGGGACAGGGGAGGAAAAACTGTTTTTT.